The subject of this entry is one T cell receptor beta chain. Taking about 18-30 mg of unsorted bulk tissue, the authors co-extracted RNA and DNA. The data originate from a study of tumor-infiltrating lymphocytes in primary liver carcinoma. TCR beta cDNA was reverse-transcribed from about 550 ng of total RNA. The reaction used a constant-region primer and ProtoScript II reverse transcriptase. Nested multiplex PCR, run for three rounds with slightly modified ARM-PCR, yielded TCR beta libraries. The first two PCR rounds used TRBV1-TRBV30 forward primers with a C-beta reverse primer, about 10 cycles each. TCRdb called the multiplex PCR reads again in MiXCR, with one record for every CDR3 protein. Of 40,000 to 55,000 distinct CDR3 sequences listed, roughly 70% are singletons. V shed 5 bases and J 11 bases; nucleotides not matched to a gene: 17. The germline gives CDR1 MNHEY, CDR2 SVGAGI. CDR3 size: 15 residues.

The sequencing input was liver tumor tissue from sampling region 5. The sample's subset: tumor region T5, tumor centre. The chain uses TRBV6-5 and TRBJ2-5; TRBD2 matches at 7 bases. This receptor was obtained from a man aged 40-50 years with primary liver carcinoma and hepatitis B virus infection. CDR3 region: CASSRGLPGDYKQYF. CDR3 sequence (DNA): TGTGCCAGCAGTCGGGGACTACCGGGAGACTACAAGCAGTACTTC.